A single sample gave rise to the 6 T cell receptor beta chains below, sequenced in a study of metastatic and nonmetastatic thyroid tumors. TCRdb re-clonotyped the PCR reads through MiXCR. The sample lists some 4,000 clones, under 45% occurring once. Ahead of thyroid surgery, no patient had received treatment of any kind. Specimen: adjacent normal tissue. The receptors here all came from a male donor with papillary thyroid cancer or a benign thyroid nodule (not recorded which). Some clones in this sample may be carry-over from other donors' samples.

The chain links TRBV2 to TRBJ1-6; D uncertain. The CDR3 loop spans 11 amino acids. V was cut by 7 bases and J by 6 bases, with 4 bases left in between. Per the germline V gene, CDR1 is SNHLY and CDR2 is FYNNEI. CDR3 nucleotides: TGTGCCAGCACCGGTAATTCACCCCTCCACTTT. Encoded protein: CASTGNSPLHF. Based on the CDR3 plus reference TRBV2 and TRBJ1-6, the full variable domain is EPEVTQTPSHQVTQMGQEVILRCVPISNHLYFYWYRQILGQKVEFLVSFYNNEISEKSEIFDDQFSVERPDGSNFTLKIRSTKLEDSAMYFCASTGNSPLHFGNGTRLTVT.

This clone is termed large (0.1 to 1%). This chain connects TRBV7-3 to TRBJ2-3; 10 nucleotides match TRBD1. V shed 4 bases and J 6 bases; nucleotides not matched to a gene: 10. The CDR3 extends over 16 amino acids. Germline values: CDR1 SGHTA, CDR2 FQGTGA. CDR3 in amino acids: CASSSRQGARSDTQYF. The CDR3 DNA reads as TGTGCCAGCAGCTCGAGACAGGGGGCGAGGTCCGATACGCAGTATTTT. Using reference TRBV7-3 and TRBJ2-3 for the parts outside the CDR3, the full variable domain is GAGVSQTPSNKVTEKGKYVELRCDPISGHTALYWYRQSLGQGPEFLIYFQGTGAADDSGLPNDRFFAVRPEGSVSTLKIQRTERGDSAVYLCASSSRQGARSDTQYFGPGTRLTVL.

This clone was seen a few times. The rearrangement links TRBV19 to TRBJ1-1; tentatively, D is TRBD1 (6 bases). In germline, CDR1 is LNHDA, CDR2 SQIVND (reference sequence). V was cut by 8 bases and J by 7 bases, with 8 bases left in between. This CDR3 contains 10 residues. The CDR3 sequence: CASGQLEAFF. CDR3 DNA: TGTGCCAGTGGACAGCTTGAAGCTTTCTTT.

In regard to this clone: An end of the junction does not agree with germline; a read error may underlie this. This chain joins TRBV6-5 and TRBJ2-5, with D uncertain. Germline-derived CDR1 and CDR2 are MNHEY and SVGAGI. The CDR3 runs to 14 residues. CDR3 amino acids: CASSYSRVLETLYF. The DNA of the CDR3 is TGTGCCAGCAGCTATAGTAGGGTGCTGGAGACCCTGTACTTC.

Points on this clone: The junction shows a germline mismatch at one end, possibly a read error. V usage is TRBV7-8 and J usage is TRBJ2-3; possibly TRBD2 for D (6 bases). Per the germline V gene, CDR1 is SGHVS and CDR2 is FQNEAQ. The CDR3 runs 15 residues. The CDR3 region is CASILADYDTDTQYF. DNA for the CDR3: TGTGCCAGCATCTTAGCGGACTACGACACAGATACTCAGTATTTT.

In this sample, this clone is medium-sized. This chain joins TRBV5-1 and TRBJ2-3, with D perhaps TRBD1 (5 bases). The CDR3 is 15 amino acids. Germline V CDR1 and CDR2: SGHRS, YFSETQ. Deletions cut 0 bases from V and 2 bases from J, with 10 bases between. DNA for the CDR3: TGCGCCAGCAGCTTGGACTTAGGGGCCACAGATACGCAGTATTTT. Encoded protein: CASSLDLGATDTQYF.